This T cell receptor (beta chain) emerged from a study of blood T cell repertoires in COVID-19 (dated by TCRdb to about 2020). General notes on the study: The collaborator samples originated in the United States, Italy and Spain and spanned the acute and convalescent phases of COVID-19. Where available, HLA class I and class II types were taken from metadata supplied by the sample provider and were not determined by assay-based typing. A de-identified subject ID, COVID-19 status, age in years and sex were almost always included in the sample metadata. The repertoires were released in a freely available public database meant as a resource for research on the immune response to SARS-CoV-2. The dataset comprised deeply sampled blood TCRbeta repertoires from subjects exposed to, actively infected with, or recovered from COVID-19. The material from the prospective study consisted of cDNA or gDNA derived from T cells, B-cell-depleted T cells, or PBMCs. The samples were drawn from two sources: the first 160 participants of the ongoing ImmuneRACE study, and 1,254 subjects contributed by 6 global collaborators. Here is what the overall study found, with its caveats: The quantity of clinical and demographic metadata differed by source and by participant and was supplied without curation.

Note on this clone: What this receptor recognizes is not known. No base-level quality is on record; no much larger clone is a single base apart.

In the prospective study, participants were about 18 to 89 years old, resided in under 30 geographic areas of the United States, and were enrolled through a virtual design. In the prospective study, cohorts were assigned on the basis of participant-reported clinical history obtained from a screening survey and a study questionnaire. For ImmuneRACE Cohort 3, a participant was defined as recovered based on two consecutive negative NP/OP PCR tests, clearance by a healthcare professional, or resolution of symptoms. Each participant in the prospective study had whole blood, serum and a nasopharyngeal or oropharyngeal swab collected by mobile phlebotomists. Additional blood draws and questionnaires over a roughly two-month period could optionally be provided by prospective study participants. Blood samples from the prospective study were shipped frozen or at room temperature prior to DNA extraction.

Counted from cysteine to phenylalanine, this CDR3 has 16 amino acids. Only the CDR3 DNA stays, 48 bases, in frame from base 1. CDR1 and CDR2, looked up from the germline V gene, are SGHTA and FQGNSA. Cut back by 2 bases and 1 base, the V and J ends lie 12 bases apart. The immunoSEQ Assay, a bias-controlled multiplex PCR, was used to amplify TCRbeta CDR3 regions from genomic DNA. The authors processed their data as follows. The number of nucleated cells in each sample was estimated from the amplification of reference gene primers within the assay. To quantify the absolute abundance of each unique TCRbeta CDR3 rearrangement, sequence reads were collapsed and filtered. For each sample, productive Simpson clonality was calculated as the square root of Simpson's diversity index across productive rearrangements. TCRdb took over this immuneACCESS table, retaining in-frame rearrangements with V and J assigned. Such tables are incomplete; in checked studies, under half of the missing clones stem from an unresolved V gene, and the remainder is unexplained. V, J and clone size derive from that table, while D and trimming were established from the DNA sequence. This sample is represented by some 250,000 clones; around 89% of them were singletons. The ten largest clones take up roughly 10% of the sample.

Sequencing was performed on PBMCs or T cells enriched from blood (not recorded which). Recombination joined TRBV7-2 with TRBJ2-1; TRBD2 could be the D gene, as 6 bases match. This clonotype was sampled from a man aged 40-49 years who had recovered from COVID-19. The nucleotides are TGTGCCAGCAGCTTACTTTCCGGGGGATCCTACAATGAGCAGTTCTTC. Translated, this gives CASSLLSGGSYNEQFF.